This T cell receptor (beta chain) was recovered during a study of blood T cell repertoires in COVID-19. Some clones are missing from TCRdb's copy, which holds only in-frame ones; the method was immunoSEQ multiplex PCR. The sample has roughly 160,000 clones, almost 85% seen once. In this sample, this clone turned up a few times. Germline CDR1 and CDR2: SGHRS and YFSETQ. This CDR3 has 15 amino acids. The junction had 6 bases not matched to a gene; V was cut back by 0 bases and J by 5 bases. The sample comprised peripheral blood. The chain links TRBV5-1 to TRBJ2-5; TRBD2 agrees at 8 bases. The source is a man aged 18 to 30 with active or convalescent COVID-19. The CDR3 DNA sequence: TGCGCCAGCAGCTTGGATGGTGCGGGGGGTGAGACCCAGTACTTC. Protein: CASSLDGAGGETQYF.